The text below deals with one T cell receptor (beta chain). Patients were all untreated before their thyroid surgery. The data belong to a study of metastatic and nonmetastatic thyroid tumors. With MiXCR, TCRdb called clones anew from the PCR reads. The sample gives tens of thousands of clones, around 20% of which show up once; around two fifths is in the top ten. CDR3 length equals 15 residues. V was pared by 7 bases and J by 0 bases, with 12 bases between. Germline lookup yields CDR1 SNHLY and CDR2 FYNNEI. This TCR was recovered from a female donor with papillary thyroid cancer or a benign thyroid nodule (not recorded which). Some clones in this sample may be carry-over from other donors' samples. Material: blood. The gene calls are TRBV2 and TRBJ1-4, with D possibly being TRBD1 (5 bases). CDR3 protein: CASTYKGATNEKLFF. CDR3 DNA sequence: TGTGCCAGCACTTACAAAGGGGCAACTAATGAAAAACTGTTTTTT.